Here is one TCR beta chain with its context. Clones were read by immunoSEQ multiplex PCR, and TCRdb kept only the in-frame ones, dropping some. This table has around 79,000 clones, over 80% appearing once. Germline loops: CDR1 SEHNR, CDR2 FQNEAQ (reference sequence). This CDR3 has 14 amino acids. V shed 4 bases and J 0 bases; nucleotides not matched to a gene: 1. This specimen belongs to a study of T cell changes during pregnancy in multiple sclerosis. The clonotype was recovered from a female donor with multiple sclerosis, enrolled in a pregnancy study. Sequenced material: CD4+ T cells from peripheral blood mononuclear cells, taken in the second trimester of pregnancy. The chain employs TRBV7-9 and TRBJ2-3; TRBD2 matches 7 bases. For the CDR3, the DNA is TGTGCCAGCAGCTGGGGACTAAGCACAGATACGCAGTATTTT. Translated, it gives CASSWGLSTDTQYF.